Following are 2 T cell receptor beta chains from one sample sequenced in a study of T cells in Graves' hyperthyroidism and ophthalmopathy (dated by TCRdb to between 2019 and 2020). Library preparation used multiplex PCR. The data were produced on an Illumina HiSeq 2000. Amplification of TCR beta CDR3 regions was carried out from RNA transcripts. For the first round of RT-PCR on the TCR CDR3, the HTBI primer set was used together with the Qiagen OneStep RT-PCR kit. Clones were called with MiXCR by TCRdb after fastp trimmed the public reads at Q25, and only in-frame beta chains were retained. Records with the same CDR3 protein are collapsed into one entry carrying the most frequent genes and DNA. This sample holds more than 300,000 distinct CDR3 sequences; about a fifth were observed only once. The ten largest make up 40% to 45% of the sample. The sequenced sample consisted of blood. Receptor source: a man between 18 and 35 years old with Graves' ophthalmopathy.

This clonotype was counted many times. CDR3 in amino acids: CASSYFLGADTEAFF. The CDR3 nucleotides read TGTGCCAGCAGTTACTTCTTGGGGGCTGACACTGAAGCTTTCTTT. This sequence joins TRBV6-1 and TRBJ1-1, with D tentatively TRBD1 (6 bases). This CDR3 region has 15 residues. The germline V and J ends were trimmed by 5 bases and 3 bases, with 16 bases remaining between them. The germline CDR1 and CDR2 sequences are MNHNS and SASEGT.

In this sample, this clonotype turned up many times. CDR3 region: CSAEGTQAYEQYF. The CDR3 DNA sequence: TGCAGTGCTGAGGGGACTCAAGCCTACGAGCAGTACTTC. V gene TRBV20-1 combines with J gene TRBJ2-7; tentative D call: TRBD2 (6 bases). V was cut by 5 bases and J by 2 bases, with 13 bases left in between. The CDR3 is 13 amino acids. Germline assignment: CDR1 DFQATT and CDR2 SNEGSKA (reference sequence).